This TCR beta chain appears in the sequencing data of a study of long-term antiretroviral therapy in people with HIV. In the study overall: The earliest specimens came about a decade ahead of the 2015 immediate-ART recommendation. Study-wide results and caveats: All blood samples came from the years 2004 to 2017, possibly under older ART regimens. Whereas controls had wider CDR3 length ranges, HIV repertoires had narrower ones.

Without exception, participants with HIV were treated in the United States. Concerning this clone: Its antigen is as yet unknown.

Samples were assayed with immunoSEQ v3.0 at survey level. Profiling relied on immunoSEQ multiplex PCR, and the TCRdb table lists in-frame clones only, not all of them. The sample shows around 19,000 clones, 80% to 85% of them seen only once. This clonotype was sampled from a man aged 50-60 years with HIV. Sequencing was performed on unsorted PBMCs, taken 0.3 years before starting antiretroviral therapy.

In DNA form, the CDR3 reads TGTGCCAGCAGCTCTTTTCGGACAGGGGATAATTCACCCCTCCACTTT. This translates into CASSSFRTGDNSPLHF. V and J are TRBV7-9 and TRBJ1-6, with 9 bases fitting TRBD1. The CDR3 runs 16 residues. Germline CDR1 reads SEHNR; CDR2 reads FQNEAQ (reference sequence). Trimming took 4 bases from V and 5 from J; bases not matched to a gene: 6.